Each of the 17 T cell receptor beta chains below was sequenced from the same sample in a study of blood T cell repertoires in COVID-19. The repertoire was sequenced with immunoSEQ multiplex PCR; TCRdb's copy has only in-frame clones and lacks some. The repertoire consists of 200,000 to 250,000 clones, with 81% occurring once and the leading ten covering around 7.5%. Sample: peripheral blood. These receptors came from a woman of 80 years or more with COVID-19, enrolled during active disease.

This CDR3 is CAISELDINTEAFF. For the CDR3, the DNA is TGTGCCATCAGTGAGTTGGACATAAACACTGAAGCTTTCTTT. This chain joins TRBV10-3 and TRBJ1-1; possibly TRBD1 for D (5 bases). This CDR3 has 14 amino acids. Germline loops: CDR1 ENHRY, CDR2 SYGVKD. V gave up 1 base and J gave up 2 bases, with 8 bases separating them.

This rearrangement joins TRBV7-2 to TRBJ1-1, with 7 bases that match TRBD1. The CDR3 is 15 residues long. Germline CDR1 reads SGHTA; CDR2 reads FQGNSA. V dropped 5 bases and J dropped 1; count of bases not matched to a gene: 7. CDR3 residues: CASSQGGTANTEAFF. The CDR3 DNA sequence: TGTGCCAGCAGCCAAGGAGGGACAGCGAACACTGAAGCTTTCTTT.

The chain has TRBV5-4 and TRBJ1-1; D is uncertain. CDR3 length: 11 amino acids. Trimming cost V 9 bases and J 3 bases, with 9 bases left between them. The germline gives CDR1 SGHNT, CDR2 YYREEE (reference sequence). This chain's CDR3 is CATGSDTEAFF. DNA of the CDR3: TGTGCCACCGGGTCGGACACTGAAGCTTTCTTT.

The gene calls are TRBV5-5 and TRBJ1-5; a weak D match, TRBD1 (6 bases). Germline CDR1 SGHKS, CDR2 YYEKEE (reference sequence). The CDR3 consists of 16 residues. The V end was cut by 0 bases, the J end by 0 bases, with 10 bases between. As DNA, the CDR3 is TGTGCCAGCAGCTTGGCCGGGGGGGCTAGCAATCAGCCCCAGCATTTT. Translation: CASSLAGGASNQPQHF.

The chain employs TRBV7-9 and TRBJ1-2; maybe TRBD1 (5 bases). The germline CDR1 and CDR2 sequences are SEHNR and FQNEAQ (reference sequence). The ends were cut back, 7 bases at V and 3 bases at J, with 9 bases in the middle. The CDR3 spans 12 residues. The DNA for the CDR3 is TGTGCCAGCAACACAGGTGACTATGGCTACACCTTC. It is translated as CASNTGDYGYTF. Together with reference TRBV7-9 and TRBJ1-2, the CDR3 gives the full variable domain: DTGVSQNPRHKITKRGQNVTFRCDPISEHNRLYWYRQTLGQGPEFLTYFQNEAQLEKSRLLSDRFSAERPKGSFSTLEIQRTEQGDSAMYLCASNTGDYGYTFGSGTRLTVV.

This clone appeared many times. V is TRBV24-1 and J is TRBJ2-1; maybe TRBD2 (7 bases). The CDR3 is made up of 14 amino acids. V lost 8 bases and J 8 bases, leaving 18 bases between the germline ends. CDR1 and CDR2 from the germline V gene are KGHDR and SFDVKD. CDR3 in DNA: TGTGCCACCACTTTGGGGGGGCGCACCGATGAGCAGTTCTTC. It encodes CATTLGGRTDEQFF.

This clone was recorded once. This chain links TRBV14 with TRBJ2-1, with 10 bases fitting TRBD1. CDR1 is SGHDN, CDR2 FVKESK, per germline. The CDR3 totals 15 residues. The J segment lost 5 bases and the V segment lost 5 bases, leaving 6 bases of the junction unmatched. The CDR3 is CASSWPGQGNNEQFF. The CDR3 nucleotides read TGTGCCAGCAGCTGGCCGGGACAGGGGAACAATGAGCAGTTCTTC.

A single count supports this clone. The chain joins TRBV15 to TRBJ2-7; 11 bases agree with TRBD1. Germline V CDR1 and CDR2: LNHNV, YYDKDF (reference sequence). Germline trimming cut 1 base from V and 2 bases from J; bases unmatched to any gene: 4. CDR3 size: 16 residues. As DNA, the CDR3 is TGTGCCACCAGCAGAGTTGAGGGACAGGGGGCCTACGAGCAGTACTTC. The encoded protein is CATSRVEGQGAYEQYF. The full variable domain, in which reference TRBV15 and TRBJ2-7 provide the parts outside the CDR3, is DAMVIQNPRYQVTQFGKPVTLSCSQTLNHNVMYWYQQKSSQAPKLLFHYYDKDFNNEADTPDNFQSRRPNTSFCFLDIRSPGLGDTAMYLCATSRVEGQGAYEQYFGPGTRLTVT.

This clone was seen only a few times. The V and J genes are TRBV7-9 and TRBJ2-5, with 7 bases fitting TRBD1. V gave up 6 bases and J gave up 7 bases; unmatched junction bases: 5. Germline V gives CDR1 SEHNR, CDR2 FQNEAQ (reference sequence). CDR3 length: 12 amino acids. As DNA, the CDR3 is TGTGCCAGCAGAGACAGGGAAGCGACCCAGTACTTC. Protein: CASRDREATQYF.

The chain is built from TRBV20-1 and TRBJ2-3, with D perhaps matching TRBD1 (5 bases). The CDR3 covers 14 residues. V was pared by 3 bases and J by 10 bases, with 20 bases between. Germline lookup yields CDR1 DFQATT and CDR2 SNEGSKA (reference sequence). In nucleotides, the CDR3 is TGCAGTGCTAGTGCGGCAGGGCCCCTCGATCCGCAGTATTTT. It is translated as CSASAAGPLDPQYF.

This chain connects TRBV6-5 to TRBJ1-2; D unclear. The CDR3 spans 15 residues. Deletions cut 0 bases from V and 4 bases from J, with 12 bases between. CDR1 and CDR2 (germline): MNHEY, SVGAGI. CDR3 loop: CASSYSPFNIYGYTF. The CDR3 nucleotides are TGTGCCAGCAGTTACTCGCCCTTTAACATCTATGGCTACACCTTC.

This chain connects TRBV27 to TRBJ2-7; D might be TRBD2 (7 bases). The CDR3 is 15 residues long. The germline V gene encodes CDR1 MNHEY and CDR2 SMNVEV (reference sequence). Trimming stripped 2 bases from V and 0 bases from J, with 11 bases between. CDR3 bases: TGTGCCAGCAGTTTAGGAGGGGGGGGCTCCTACGAGCAGTACTTC. Its protein product is CASSLGGGGSYEQYF.

This sequence joins TRBV7-3 and TRBJ1-5; tentative D call: TRBD1 (5 bases). CDR1 is SGHTA, CDR2 FQGTGA, per germline. The germline V and J ends were trimmed by 2 bases and 7 bases, with 9 bases remaining between them. There are 13 residues in the CDR3. The CDR3 bases are TGTGCCAGCAGCTTAGCGCAGGGACAGCCCCAGCATTTT. Encoded protein: CASSLAQGQPQHF.

The CDR3 reads CAWSVRGGIYF. In DNA form, the CDR3 reads TGTGCCTGGAGTGTACGAGGGGGCATATATTTT. This chain links TRBV30 with TRBJ1-3; D perhaps matches TRBD1 (6 bases). V lost 0 bases and J 12 bases, leaving 9 bases between the germline ends. CDR1 and CDR2 (germline): GTSNPN, SVGIG (reference sequence). The CDR3 has 11 amino acids.

This chain connects TRBV6-6 to TRBJ2-7, with D possibly matching TRBD1 (7 bases). Germline CDR1 and CDR2: MNHNY and SVGAGI (reference sequence). This CDR3 spans 14 amino acids. Trimming cost V 5 bases and J 4 bases, with 15 bases left between them. DNA of the CDR3: TGTGCCAGCAGTCCCAGGGGGGCAGGTTACGAGCAGTACTTC. Its protein is CASSPRGAGYEQYF.

V gene TRBV7-8 combines with J gene TRBJ1-1, with a tentative D call TRBD1 (6 bases). The V and J ends lost 5 bases and 0 bases respectively, with 28 bases between them. The V gene's germline CDR1 is SGHVS and CDR2 FQNEAQ. The CDR3 contains 20 residues. The CDR3 coding sequence is TGTGCCAGCAGCCGACGGGGACAAGATGAGACACGGCTTTTGAACACTGAAGCTTTCTTT. Its protein is CASSRRGQDETRLLNTEAFF.

The V call is TRBV7-2, the J call TRBJ2-7; the D is unclear. Looked up from germline, CDR1 is SGHTA and CDR2 is FQGNSA. Trimming took 2 bases from V and 0 from J, leaving 11 bases between them. The CDR3 runs to 15 residues. CDR3 nucleotides: TGTGCCAGCAGCTTAACATGGCAGATCTCCTACGAGCAGTACTTC. This translates into CASSLTWQISYEQYF.